This is a list of T cell receptor beta chains from one sample in a study of T cell clonotyping in hematopoietic cell transplantation. Generated by immunoSEQ multiplex PCR, the TCRdb table keeps only in-frame clones and is missing some. The repertoire holds about 9,200 clones, 97% seen once, with 2.4% in the top ten. Sequences were derived from peripheral blood mononuclear cells, sampled 100 days after allogeneic stem cell transplant. The source is a male patient between 55 and 70 years old who had an allogeneic stem cell transplant from a related donor, so the T cells may come from the graft donor. Some clones in this sample may be carry-over from other donors' samples. Both conserved end residues are part of each CDR3. A D gene is named only where the DNA matches it firmly. Part of the rows lack a size; the others show once, few, many or a class for expanded clones.

>NA|14|NA|TRBV28|TRBJ1-5
TGTGCCAGCGGAAAGGGGGTCGGCAATCAGCCCCAGCATTTT
CASGKGVGNQPQHF
>TRBD1|13|NA|TRBV27|TRBJ2-7
TGTGCCAGCACCACAGGGGTACTCCACGAGCAGTACTTC
CASTTGVLHEQYF
>NA|15|NA|TRBV4-3|TRBJ1-3
TGCGCCAGCAGCCAGGAGAGTAGCTCTGGAAACACCATATATTTT
CASSQESSSGNTIYF
>NA|13|NA|TRBV7-9|TRBJ1-1
TGTGCCAGCAGCTGGATTGGGAACACTGAAGCTTTCTTT
CASSWIGNTEAFF
>TRBD2|16|NA|TRBV19|TRBJ2-1
TGTGCCAGTAGTTTTCTAGCGGGGGTAACCTACAATGAGCAGTTCTTC
CASSFLAGVTYNEQFF
>TRBD1|14|NA|TRBV11-3|TRBJ1-1
TGTGCCAGCAGCTTCGTCACAGGGGGCACTGAAGCTTTCTTT
CASSFVTGGTEAFF
>NA|11|NA|TRBV25-1|TRBJ2-7
TGTGCCAGCAGTCCCGACAGGAATCTCAACTTC
CASSPDRNLNF
>NA|11|NA|TRBV28|TRBJ2-7
TGTGCCAGCAGCACCCCCTACGAGCAGTACTTC
CASSTPYEQYF
>TRBD2|17|NA|TRBV28|TRBJ2-4
TGTGCCAGCAGCCCGTCGGGGGGGGGCAAGGCCAAAAACATTCAGTACTTC
CASSPSGGGKAKNIQYF
>NA|15|NA|TRBV11-3|TRBJ1-1
TGTGCCAGCAGCTTAGATTTGGGATTCGGTGCTGAAGCTTTCTTT
CASSLDLGFGAEAFF
>NA|14|once|TRBV28|TRBJ1-3
TGTGCCAGCAGTTTAAGTCAACCTGGAAACACCATATATTTT
CASSLSQPGNTIYF
>NA|14|NA|TRBV7-3|TRBJ2-7
TGTGCCAGCAGCCCATTCGCGGCCCTAGGCGAGCAGTACTTC
CASSPFAALGEQYF
>NA|14|once|TRBV9|TRBJ2-7
TGTGCCAGCAGCGGGCGGGACAAATCCTACGAGCAGTACTTC
CASSGRDKSYEQYF
>TRBD2|14|once|TRBV5-1|TRBJ2-5
TGCGCCAGCAGCTATAGCGGGGGCCAAGAGACCCAGTACTTC
CASSYSGGQETQYF
>NA|13|NA|TRBV7-6|TRBJ2-1
TGTGCCAGCAGCGGGGGGGCGGGGAATGAGCAGTTCTTC
CASSGGAGNEQFF
>NA|13|NA|TRBV6-1|TRBJ2-6
TGTGCATCGGCCAGCTCTGGGGCCAACGTCCTGACTTTC
CASASSGANVLTF
>NA|15|NA|TRBV2|TRBJ1-5
TGTGCCAGCAAACAGAACCCCTGGGGGGATCAGCCCCAGCATTTT
CASKQNPWGDQPQHF
>NA|13|NA|TRBV30|TRBJ1-6
TGTGCCTGGGGACGGCTTAGGGATTCACCCCTCCACTTT
CAWGRLRDSPLHF
>TRBD1|15|NA|TRBV28|TRBJ2-1
TGTGCCAGCAGGAACCAGTGGGACAGGGGGGGTGAGCAGTTCTTC
CASRNQWDRGGEQFF
>NA|16|NA|TRBV6-5|TRBJ1-6
TGTGCCAGCAGTTACTCCGGAGTTATAGATAATTCACCCCTCCACTTT
CASSYSGVIDNSPLHF
>TRBD1|16|NA|TRBV28|TRBJ1-2
TGTGCCAGCAGGTTGGGGACAGGGGGCGTGAATTATGGCTACACCTTC
CASRLGTGGVNYGYTF
>NA|13|NA|TRBV10-1|TRBJ1-2
TGCGCCAGCAGGGCCTTCGACGGCTATGGCTACACCTTC
CASRAFDGYGYTF